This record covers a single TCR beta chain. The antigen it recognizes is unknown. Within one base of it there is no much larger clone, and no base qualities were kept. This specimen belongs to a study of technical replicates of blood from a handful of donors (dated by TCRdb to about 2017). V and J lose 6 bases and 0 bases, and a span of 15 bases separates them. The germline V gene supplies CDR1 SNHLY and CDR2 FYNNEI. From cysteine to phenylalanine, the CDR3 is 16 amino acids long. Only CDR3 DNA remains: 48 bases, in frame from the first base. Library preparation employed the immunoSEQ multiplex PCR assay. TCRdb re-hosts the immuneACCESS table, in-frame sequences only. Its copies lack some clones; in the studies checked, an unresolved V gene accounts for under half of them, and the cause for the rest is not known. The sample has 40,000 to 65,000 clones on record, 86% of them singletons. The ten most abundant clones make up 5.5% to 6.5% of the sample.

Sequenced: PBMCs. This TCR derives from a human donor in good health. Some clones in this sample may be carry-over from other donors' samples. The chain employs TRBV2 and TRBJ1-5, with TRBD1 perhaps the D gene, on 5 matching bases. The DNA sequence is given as TGTGCCAGCAGAGACCCTCAGGGTTATAGCAATCAGCCCCAGCATTTT. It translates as CASRDPQGYSNQPQHF.